The rows below give T cell receptor beta chains drawn from one sample of a study of blood T cell repertoires in COVID-19. Assay used: immunoSEQ multiplex PCR; TCRdb lists only in-frame clones, some missing. This sample has about 410,000 clones, with around 91% found just once. The sample taken for sequencing was peripheral blood. These receptors were collected from a woman aged 40 to 50 with COVID-19, enrolled during active disease. CDR3s include the opening cysteine and the closing phenylalanine or tryptophan. D genes are given only for firm matches. Size values are once, few and many counts, or a class for expanded clones, and some rows have none.

D gene: TRBD1; clone size: .; J gene: TRBJ1-5; V gene: TRBV19; CDR3 protein: CASSMAGTAYQPQHF; CDR3 DNA: TGTGCCAGTAGTATGGCAGGGACAGCCTATCAGCCCCAGCATTTT
D gene: .; clone size: .; J gene: TRBJ2-3; V gene: TRBV28; CDR3 protein: CASISSTDTQYF; CDR3 DNA: TGTGCCAGCATTAGCAGCACAGATACGCAGTATTTT
D gene: TRBD2; clone size: .; J gene: TRBJ2-5; V gene: TRBV2; CDR3 protein: CASSEVAGETQYF; CDR3 DNA: TGTGCCAGCAGTGAAGTAGCGGGAGAGACCCAGTACTTC
D gene: TRBD1; clone size: .; J gene: TRBJ2-1; V gene: TRBV11-3; CDR3 protein: CASSPGQFRGNEQFF; CDR3 DNA: TGTGCCAGCAGCCCGGGACAGTTCCGCGGCAATGAGCAGTTCTTC
D gene: .; clone size: .; J gene: TRBJ1-4; V gene: TRBV27; CDR3 protein: CASSSPGHETTNEKLFF; CDR3 DNA: TGTGCCAGCAGTTCACCGGGACACGAGACAACTAATGAAAAACTGTTTTTT
D gene: TRBD1; clone size: .; J gene: TRBJ1-2; V gene: TRBV3-1/TRBV3-2; CDR3 protein: CASSQKQGASYGYTF; CDR3 DNA: TGTGCCAGCAGCCAAAAGCAGGGGGCAAGCTATGGCTACACCTTC
D gene: .; clone size: .; J gene: TRBJ1-1; V gene: TRBV18; CDR3 protein: CASSLVLNTEAFF; CDR3 DNA: TGTGCCAGCTCACTCGTTTTGAACACTGAAGCTTTCTTT
D gene: TRBD1; clone size: .; J gene: TRBJ2-1; V gene: TRBV4-3; CDR3 protein: CASSQVVTGERGPQFF; CDR3 DNA: TGCGCCAGCAGCCAAGTGGTTACAGGGGAACGAGGTCCGCAGTTCTTC
D gene: TRBD1; clone size: .; J gene: TRBJ1-1; V gene: TRBV19; CDR3 protein: CASSIVKGWDSWSSEAFF; CDR3 DNA: TGTGCCAGTAGTATAGTAAAAGGTTGGGACAGTTGGAGCTCTGAAGCTTTCTTT
D gene: TRBD2; clone size: .; J gene: TRBJ2-3; V gene: TRBV15; CDR3 protein: CATSRDGLAGDPDTQYF; CDR3 DNA: TGTGCCACCAGCAGAGATGGACTAGCGGGAGATCCAGATACGCAGTATTTT
D gene: .; clone size: once; J gene: TRBJ1-3; V gene: TRBV28; CDR3 protein: CASSQLSLSGNTIYF; CDR3 DNA: TGTGCCAGCAGCCAGCTTAGCCTCTCTGGAAACACCATATATTTT
D gene: TRBD1; clone size: .; J gene: TRBJ2-3; V gene: TRBV19; CDR3 protein: CASSIRPRDRGRGTDTQYF; CDR3 DNA: TGTGCCAGTAGTATTAGACCCCGGGACAGGGGCCGGGGCACAGATACGCAGTATTTT
D gene: TRBD1; clone size: .; J gene: TRBJ2-1; V gene: TRBV6-6; CDR3 protein: CAKLTGANEQFF; CDR3 DNA: TGTGCCAAACTGACAGGGGCCAATGAGCAGTTCTTC
D gene: .; clone size: .; J gene: TRBJ1-5; V gene: TRBV9; CDR3 protein: CASSVGGPNQPQHF; CDR3 DNA: TGTGCCAGCAGCGTAGGTGGGCCGAATCAGCCCCAGCATTTT
D gene: .; clone size: .; J gene: TRBJ2-3; V gene: TRBV29-1; CDR3 protein: CSVERTASTDTQYF; CDR3 DNA: TGCAGCGTTGAAAGGACAGCTAGCACAGATACGCAGTATTTT
D gene: .; clone size: .; J gene: TRBJ1-2; V gene: TRBV28; CDR3 protein: CAAEVREGYGYTF; CDR3 DNA: TGTGCCGCTGAGGTCAGGGAGGGCTATGGCTACACCTTC
D gene: .; clone size: .; J gene: TRBJ2-7; V gene: TRBV7-2; CDR3 protein: CASSPGILSSYEQYF; CDR3 DNA: TGTGCCAGCAGCCCGGGGATACTTAGCTCCTACGAGCAGTACTTC
D gene: .; clone size: .; J gene: TRBJ2-2; V gene: TRBV11-3; CDR3 protein: CASSLGQGEGGTGELFF; CDR3 DNA: TGTGCCAGCAGCTTAGGGCAGGGTGAGGGAGGCACCGGGGAGCTGTTTTTT
D gene: TRBD1; clone size: .; J gene: TRBJ1-6; V gene: TRBV2; CDR3 protein: CASKTGDSPLHF; CDR3 DNA: TGTGCCAGCAAAACAGGGGATTCACCCCTCCACTTT
D gene: TRBD2; clone size: once; J gene: TRBJ2-1; V gene: TRBV28; CDR3 protein: CASSLGLAGGIYNEQFF; CDR3 DNA: TGTGCCAGCAGTTTAGGACTAGCGGGGGGAATCTACAATGAGCAGTTCTTC
D gene: .; clone size: .; J gene: TRBJ1-2; V gene: TRBV6-5; CDR3 protein: CASSYSPGTIYGYTF; CDR3 DNA: TGTGCCAGCAGTTATTCCCCAGGCACCATCTATGGCTACACCTTC
D gene: TRBD1; clone size: .; J gene: TRBJ1-6; V gene: TRBV27; CDR3 protein: CASSPNPRTGSSYNSPLHF; CDR3 DNA: TGTGCCAGCAGTCCGAACCCTCGGACAGGGAGCTCCTATAATTCACCCCTCCACTTT
D gene: .; clone size: .; J gene: TRBJ1-2; V gene: TRBV6-5; CDR3 protein: CASSYPGSYGYTF; CDR3 DNA: TGTGCCAGCAGTTACCCGGGGTCCTATGGCTACACCTTC
D gene: .; clone size: .; J gene: TRBJ1-5; V gene: TRBV15; CDR3 protein: CATSSAPVGHNQPQHF; CDR3 DNA: TGTGCCACCAGCAGTGCCCCAGTGGGACACAATCAGCCCCAGCATTTT
D gene: .; clone size: .; J gene: TRBJ1-6; V gene: TRBV21-1; CDR3 protein: CASSKDDRGPNLLCSYNSPLHF; CDR3 DNA: TGTGCCAGCAGCAAAGATGACAGGGGACCAAACTTGTTATGCTCCTATAATTCACCCCTCCACTTT
D gene: .; clone size: .; J gene: TRBJ1-6; V gene: TRBV7-2; CDR3 protein: CASSSRQNSPLHF; CDR3 DNA: TGTGCCAGCAGCTCCCGCCAGAATTCACCCCTCCACTTT
D gene: .; clone size: .; J gene: TRBJ1-2; V gene: TRBV4-1; CDR3 protein: CASSQDKGGQEGYTF; CDR3 DNA: TGCGCCAGCAGCCAAGATAAAGGGGGTCAGGAGGGCTACACCTTC
D gene: .; clone size: .; J gene: TRBJ1-5; V gene: TRBV6-2/TRBV6-3; CDR3 protein: CASSYGPLYSNQPQHF; CDR3 DNA: TGTGCCAGCAGTTACGGGCCACTTTATAGCAATCAGCCCCAGCATTTT
D gene: TRBD2; clone size: .; J gene: TRBJ2-1; V gene: TRBV5-1; CDR3 protein: CASTLTTSGLNEQFF; CDR3 DNA: TGCGCCAGCACCCTAACGACTAGCGGGCTGAATGAGCAGTTCTTC
D gene: .; clone size: .; J gene: TRBJ1-2; V gene: TRBV19; CDR3 protein: CASSIDGISGGYTF; CDR3 DNA: TGTGCCAGTAGTATAGATGGAATCAGCGGGGGCTACACCTTC
D gene: TRBD1; clone size: .; J gene: TRBJ1-2; V gene: TRBV7-2; CDR3 protein: CASSLKGTGPYGYTF; CDR3 DNA: TGTGCCAGCAGCTTAAAGGGGACAGGCCCCTATGGCTACACCTTC
D gene: .; clone size: .; J gene: TRBJ1-6; V gene: TRBV18; CDR3 protein: CASSRLNSPLHF; CDR3 DNA: TGTGCCAGCTCAAGACTAAATTCACCCCTCCACTTT
D gene: .; clone size: .; J gene: TRBJ1-1; V gene: TRBV11-3; CDR3 protein: CASSLGGNTEAFF; CDR3 DNA: TGTGCCAGCAGCTTAGGAGGGAACACTGAAGCTTTCTTT
D gene: TRBD2; clone size: few; J gene: TRBJ2-7; V gene: TRBV5-6; CDR3 protein: CASSLLRGGREQYF; CDR3 DNA: TGTGCCAGCAGCTTGCTTCGGGGGGGCCGCGAGCAGTACTTC